These 20 T cell receptor beta chains came from one sample sequenced in a study of regulatory dendritic cells for organ transplantation. Sorted subsets were CFSE-labeled and cultured four to five days with allogeneic dendritic cells. No cognate antigen is known for these TCRs. Some clones are missing from TCRdb's copy, which holds only in-frame ones; the method was immunoSEQ multiplex PCR. Of over 8,000 clones in the sample, about three fifths were seen once. Source material: naive CD4+ T cells from blood cultured with dendritic cells. Subset in this sample: CD45RA+ naive T cells. The receptors originated from a human donor in good health.

The V and J genes are TRBV12-5 and TRBJ1-4; 11 bases match TRBD1. The CDR3 spans 16 residues. Germline assignment: CDR1 LGHNT and CDR2 FRNRAP. The junction had 4 bases not matched to a gene; V was cut back by 1 base and J by 6 bases. This CDR3 reads CASGLGGTGGHEKLFF. In DNA form, the CDR3 reads TGTGCTAGTGGTTTGGGGGGGACAGGGGGTCATGAAAAACTGTTTTTT. The full variable domain, its missing parts supplied by reference TRBV12-5 and TRBJ1-4, is DARVTQTPRHKVTEMGQEVTMRCQPILGHNTVFWYRQTMMQGLELLAYFRNRAPLDDSGMPKDRFSAEMPDATLATLKIQPSEPRDSAVYFCASGLGGTGGHEKLFFGSGTQLSVL.

This clone was observed a few times. The chain links TRBV7-8 to TRBJ1-2; possible D gene TRBD1, 5 bases. V was clipped by 0 bases and J by 7 bases, with 12 bases between them. This CDR3 is 14 amino acids long. Germline values: CDR1 SGHVS, CDR2 FQNEAQ. The CDR3 is CASSLAGGGGGYTF. The DNA of the CDR3 is TGTGCCAGCAGCTTAGCTGGGGGAGGAGGTGGCTACACCTTC.

The rearrangement links TRBV11-3 to TRBJ2-3; 9 nucleotides match TRBD2. Germline values: CDR1 SGHNT, CDR2 YENEEA. This CDR3 is built from 15 residues. Trimming took 6 bases from V and 2 from J; bases not matched to a gene: 6. The CDR3 spells CASSLSGGPTDTQYF. CDR3 DNA sequence: TGTGCCAGCAGTTTGAGCGGGGGGCCCACAGATACGCAGTATTTT.

The CDR3, as DNA: TGTGCCAGCTCACCGGAGGGAAACGAGCAGTACTTC. Translation gives CASSPEGNEQYF. The gene calls are TRBV18 and TRBJ2-7; possibly TRBD2 for D (6 bases). This CDR3 spans 12 amino acids. The V and J ends lost 3 bases and 5 bases respectively, with 8 bases between them. The germline V gene encodes CDR1 KGHSH and CDR2 LQKENI.

This sequence joins TRBV27 and TRBJ1-5, with TRBD1 as a possible D gene (5 bases). The length of the CDR3 is 14 residues. The V end lost 5 bases, the J end lost 4 bases, and 12 bases lay between the germline ends. Germline CDR1 reads MNHEY; CDR2 reads SMNVEV (reference sequence). In DNA form, the CDR3 reads TGTGCCAGCAGTCAAGGGGCAGCTAATCAGCCCCAGCATTTT. Its translation is CASSQGAANQPQHF.

V and J are TRBV7-9 and TRBJ2-7, with D hard to call. Per the germline V gene, CDR1 is SEHNR and CDR2 is FQNEAQ (reference sequence). The CDR3 has 13 amino acids. Trimming cost V 4 bases and J 4 bases, with 11 bases left between them. The DNA of the CDR3 is TGTGCCAGCAGCTCCACACCCTCGTACGAGCAGTACTTC. The encoded protein is CASSSTPSYEQYF.

This clone was observed a handful of times. This chain joins TRBV19 and TRBJ1-2, with a weak D call TRBD1 (5 bases). Trimming left V 5 bases short and J 2 bases short, with 15 bases between. The CDR3 totals 15 residues. Germline V lookup: CDR1 LNHDA, CDR2 SQIVND (reference sequence). The CDR3 protein is CASSLTGRGNYGYTF. The CDR3 DNA is TGTGCCAGTAGTCTCACCGGACGGGGGAACTATGGCTACACCTTC. Complete variable domain (other parts from reference TRBV19 and TRBJ1-2): DGGITQSPKYLFRKEGQNVTLSCEQNLNHDAMYWYRQDPGQGLRLIYYSQIVNDFQKGDIAEGYSVSREKKESFPLTVTSAQKNPTAFYLCASSLTGRGNYGYTFGSGTRLTVV.

The table lists this clone with a few counts. The chain combines TRBV14 with TRBJ1-6; D is perhaps TRBD1 (6 bases). V shed 1 base and J shed 3 bases, with 10 bases lying between them. The CDR3 sequence is 16 residues long. Germline lookup yields CDR1 SGHDN and CDR2 FVKESK. CDR3 nucleotides: TGTGCCAGCAGCCAAGTGGGCAGGGGCTATAATTCACCCCTCCACTTT. This codes for CASSQVGRGYNSPLHF.

The chain employs TRBV7-9 and TRBJ1-5, with TRBD1 as a possible D gene (5 bases). Germline V gene data show CDR1 as SEHNR and CDR2 as FQNEAQ (reference sequence). The V gene lost 5 bases and the J gene lost 6 bases, with 11 bases spanning the gap. The CDR3 has 13 residues. The DNA for the CDR3 is TGTGCCAGCAGCCCGACAGTCGCTCAGCCCCAGCATTTT. It codes for CASSPTVAQPQHF.

The chain uses TRBV7-2 and TRBJ2-2; 7 bases agree with TRBD2. With 1 base clipped from V and 7 bases from J, the junction kept 3 bases outside the gene matches. CDR1 is SGHTA, CDR2 FQGNSA, per germline. The CDR3 is 14 amino acids. The CDR3 bases are TGTGCCAGCAGCTTAGAGCGGGGCATCGGGGAGCTGTTTTTT. Translation gives CASSLERGIGELFF.

The chain recombines TRBV6-1 with TRBJ2-3; D may be TRBD2 (5 bases). The CDR3 has 14 amino acids. V lost 1 base to trimming and J lost 5 bases, with 10 bases between them. Germline V gene lookup returns CDR1 MNHNS and CDR2 SASEGT. This CDR3 is CASSEVDGIDTQYF. CDR3 DNA: TGTGCCAGCAGTGAAGTTGACGGGATAGATACGCAGTATTTT.

This chain connects TRBV5-1 to TRBJ2-5; maybe TRBD1 (5 bases). Germline assignment: CDR1 SGHRS and CDR2 YFSETQ. The CDR3 consists of 13 residues. Trimming shortened V by 0 bases and J by 3 bases, and 6 bases separated the two germline ends. In nucleotides, the CDR3 is TGCGCCAGCAGCTTGGAAGGGGAAGAGACCCAGTACTTC. It codes for CASSLEGEETQYF.

This clone was seen a few times. The gene calls are TRBV7-9 and TRBJ1-2; no clear D gene. Germline V gives CDR1 SEHNR, CDR2 FQNEAQ (reference sequence). V lost 5 bases and J 4 bases, leaving 11 bases between the germline ends. This CDR3 comprises 13 residues. CDR3 nucleotides: TGTGCCAGCAGCCCCCGTACGAGCTATGGCTACACCTTC. It codes for CASSPRTSYGYTF.

The V gene is TRBV10-3, the J gene TRBJ1-1; D gene uncertain. The CDR3 sequence is 13 residues long. Germline V gene lookup returns CDR1 ENHRY and CDR2 SYGVKD. Trimming removed 0 bases from V and 2 bases from J, with 4 bases in between. The CDR3 nucleotides are TGTGCCATCAGTGAGTCGAGTAACACTGAAGCTTTCTTT. Protein product: CAISESSNTEAFF.

The V and J genes are TRBV11-2 and TRBJ2-5, with D unclear. The V end was cut by 3 bases, the J end by 5 bases, with 10 bases between. From germline, CDR1 is SGHAT and CDR2 FQNNGV. This CDR3 is 13 amino acids long. CDR3 DNA sequence: TGTGCCAGCAGCTTTGGCCCCTGGGAGACCCAGTACTTC. This gives the protein CASSFGPWETQYF.

This clone appeared a single time. The V and J genes are TRBV6-1 and TRBJ2-3; D is possibly TRBD1 (5 bases). Trimming cost V 2 bases and J 3 bases, with 12 bases left between them. The germline gives CDR1 MNHNS, CDR2 SASEGT. The CDR3 contains 15 residues. For the CDR3, the DNA is TGTGCCAGCAGTGAATGGCAGGGCAAGACAGATACGCAGTATTTT. Translated: CASSEWQGKTDTQYF.

The chain carries TRBV9 and TRBJ2-1; 9 bases are a match to TRBD1. The length of the CDR3 is 15 residues. Germline CDR1 SGDLS, CDR2 YYNGEE. Germline trimming cut 3 bases from V and 7 bases from J; bases unmatched to any gene: 8. The CDR3: CASSEQTGGTNEQFF. In DNA form, the CDR3 reads TGTGCCAGCAGCGAGCAGACAGGGGGTACGAATGAGCAGTTCTTC.

This chain uses TRBV5-1 with TRBJ2-1; 7 bases agree with TRBD1. The germline V gene encodes CDR1 SGHRS and CDR2 YFSETQ. Trimming took 3 bases from V and 8 from J; bases not matched to a gene: 14. The CDR3 contains 16 residues. The CDR3 coding sequence is TGCGCCAGCAGCTCTACAGGGGACCCCAGGGTGGATGAGCAGTTCTTC. It yields the protein CASSSTGDPRVDEQFF.

V usage is TRBV2 and J usage is TRBJ2-2; tentatively, D is TRBD2 (6 bases). CDR3 length: 16 residues. The V end was cut by 2 bases, the J end by 2 bases, with 12 bases between. CDR1 is SNHLY, CDR2 FYNNEI, per germline. CDR3 nucleotides: TGTGCCAGCAGTGAAAATGCGGGGATCAACACCGGGGAGCTGTTTTTT. This translates into CASSENAGINTGELFF.

This rearrangement joins TRBV5-4 to TRBJ2-7; 8 bases match TRBD1. The CDR3 has 15 amino acids. CDR1 SGHNT and CDR2 YYREEE come from the germline V gene (reference sequence). Germline trimming cut 3 bases from V and 6 bases from J; bases unmatched to any gene: 11. This chain's CDR3 is CASSSPGQVNSEQYF. CDR3 nucleotides: TGTGCCAGCAGCTCCCCGGGACAGGTCAACTCCGAGCAGTACTTC.